This T cell receptor (beta chain) originates from a study of T cells in Graves' hyperthyroidism and ophthalmopathy. Points from the study as a whole: Separation of ophthalmopathy from stable hyperthyroidism was achieved by a 13 V-J model. Within blood appeared most thyroid clonotypes that had expanded above 0.001.

TCR beta CDR3 regions were amplified from RNA. The study used the HTBI primer set for a first-round RT-PCR of the TCR CDR3. In TCRdb, the multiplex PCR reads were re-called with MiXCR into one record per CDR3 protein. The data contain more than 500,000 distinct CDR3 sequences, around 16% of them singletons. Germline trimming cut 6 bases from V and 5 bases from J; bases unmatched to any gene: 10. The CDR3 covers 16 residues. Germline CDR1 SGHTS, CDR2 YDEGEE. A few counts support this clonotype. Its antigen is as yet unknown. The source is a woman aged 30 to 39 with Graves' ophthalmopathy. The specimen sequenced was blood. The chain links TRBV5-8 to TRBJ2-1; TRBD1 aligns across 11 bases. This CDR3 is CASIMAWGQGDNEQFF. CDR3 in DNA: TGTGCCAGCATCATGGCATGGGGACAGGGGGACAATGAGCAGTTCTTC.